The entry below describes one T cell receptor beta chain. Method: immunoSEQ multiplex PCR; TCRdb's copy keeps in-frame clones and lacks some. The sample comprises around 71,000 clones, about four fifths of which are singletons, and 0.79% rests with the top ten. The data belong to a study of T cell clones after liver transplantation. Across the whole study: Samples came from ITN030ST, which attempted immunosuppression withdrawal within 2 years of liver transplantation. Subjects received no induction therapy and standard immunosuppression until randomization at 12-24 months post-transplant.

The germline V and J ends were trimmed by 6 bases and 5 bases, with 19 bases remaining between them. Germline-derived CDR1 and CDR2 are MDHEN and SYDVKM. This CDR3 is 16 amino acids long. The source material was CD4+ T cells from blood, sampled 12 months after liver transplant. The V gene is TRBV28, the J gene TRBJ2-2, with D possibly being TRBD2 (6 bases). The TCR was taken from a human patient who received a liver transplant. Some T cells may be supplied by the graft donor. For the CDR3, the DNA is TGTGCCAGCAGCTACCTGCCAGCGGGCGGAACCGGGGAGCTGTTTTTT. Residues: CASSYLPAGGTGELFF.